The sequence of this TCR beta chain was determined in a study of identical twins. Trimming took off 0 bases at V and 9 bases at J, with 16 bases between the two ends. This CDR3 has 15 residues. Per germline, CDR1 SGDLS and CDR2 YYNGEE. TCRdb independently ran MiXCR on the 5' RACE reads; one entry per CDR3 protein. The sample lists hundreds of thousands of distinct CDR3 sequences; over 15% were seen once. This same sample was also part of a study on T cells expressing NK-cell markers. That paper notes: Each TCR beta repertoire originated in sorted T cells that were CD3+CD56+NKG2C+, CD3+CD56+NKG2C- or CD3+CD56-NKG2C+. HCMV serostatus: seven of eight sequenced donors positive, one negative. Dominant NKG2C+ clonotypes in about 6 donors made up roughly 1.0-8% of CD8+ T cells. The leading position in the CD3+CD56-NKG2C+ fraction of a handful of donors also went to these clonotypes.

The rearrangement uses TRBV9 and TRBJ2-1; D not resolved. This sequence was found in a woman aged 18-29 years in good health. Material for sequencing was PBMCs. This CDR3 is CASSVGFESLGEQFF. The CDR3 coding sequence is TGTGCCAGCAGCGTAGGGTTTGAAAGTTTGGGTGAGCAGTTCTTC.